This TCR beta chain was sequenced during a study of blood T cell repertoires in COVID-19. The wider study: The study drew acute and convalescent COVID-19 samples from the United States, Italy and Spain. Sources were T cells, B-cell-depleted T cells, or PBMCs; the material itself was cDNA or gDNA.

This CDR3 is built from 18 residues. The V segment lost 2 bases and the J segment 7 bases; nucleotides outside the gene matches: 13. CDR1 and CDR2 from the germline V gene are SGHTA and FQGNSA. The data were produced by immunoSEQ multiplex PCR, yet TCRdb's version contains in-frame clones alone and is incomplete. This table holds over 250,000 clones, approximately 84% found once. The specimen sequenced was peripheral blood. The clonotype comes from a human donor with COVID-19, enrolled during active disease. The donor label of this sample is uncertain. The chain carries TRBV7-2 and TRBJ2-3, with TRBD2 matching 12 bases. CDR3 nucleotide sequence: TGTGCCAGCAGCTTAAGCGGGTTGACTAGCGGGAGCCCTTATACGCAGTATTTT. Protein product: CASSLSGLTSGSPYTQYF.